What follows are 12 T cell receptor beta chains derived from one specimen sequenced in a study of CD8 T cells in ankylosing spondylitis. MiXCR, run by TCRdb on the 5' RACE reads, gives a single entry per CDR3 protein. Of about 260,000 distinct CDR3 sequences listed, 20% to 30% are singletons. Sequenced material: blood, either unsorted or a sorted T cell fraction (not recorded which). These receptors all come from a male donor with ankylosing spondylitis or in good health (not recorded which).

This clonotype was seen repeatedly, ten times or more. The chain has TRBV29-1 and TRBJ2-7; tentatively, D is TRBD2 (6 bases). The CDR3 length is 11 residues. V lost 4 bases, J lost 9 bases, and 13 bases lay in between. Germline loops: CDR1 SQVTM, CDR2 ANQGSEA. The CDR3 sequence is CSVVWTGRQYF. The CDR3 bases are TGCAGCGTTGTTTGGACCGGGAGGCAGTACTTC.

This clonotype was counted between two and nine times. V and J are TRBV20-1 and TRBJ1-2; 7 positions agree with TRBD1. From germline, CDR1 is DFQATT and CDR2 SNEGSKA (reference sequence). Trimming cost V 6 bases and J 2 bases; bases outside gene matches: 3. This CDR3 has 12 amino acids. As DNA, the CDR3 is TGCAGTGCCAGGGACAGCAACTATGGCTACACCTTC. Residues: CSARDSNYGYTF.

The rearrangement joins TRBV12-3 or TRBV12-4 to TRBJ2-1; D call uncertain. The CDR3 spans 12 residues. V lost 5 bases and J 6 bases, leaving 8 bases between the germline ends. For the CDR3, the DNA is TGTGCCAGCAGTCCTCGCGCCAATGAGCAGTTCTTC. Its protein is CASSPRANEQFF.

This clonotype was picked up many times. The V gene is TRBV29-1, the J gene TRBJ2-7, with D maybe TRBD2 (7 bases). The CDR3 spans 14 residues. V lost 4 bases and J lost 3, with 16 bases in between. Germline CDR1 is SQVTM and CDR2 is ANQGSEA. As DNA, the CDR3 is TGCAGCGTTGGAGAACAGGGAGGGTACTACGAGCAGTACTTC. As protein: CSVGEQGGYYEQYF.

The chain joins TRBV4-1 to TRBJ2-5; no reliable D call. Between the trimmed V and J ends, which lost 1 base and 5 bases, there was a span of 11 bases. Germline V gives CDR1 MGHRA, CDR2 YSYEKL. The CDR3 has 14 amino acids. The DNA of the CDR3 is TGCGCCAGCAGCCAAGGGGAACGGTCTGAGACCCAGTACTTC. Translating it yields CASSQGERSETQYF.

The chain combines TRBV7-2 with TRBJ2-1; TRBD1 is a possible D gene (5 bases). This CDR3 is 14 amino acids long. V was trimmed by 6 bases and J by 5 bases, leaving 14 bases between them. The germline V gene encodes CDR1 SGHTA and CDR2 FQGNSA. The DNA for the CDR3 is TGTGCCAGCAGACCCCCTGGCAGGGACAATGAGCAGTTCTTC. Residues: CASRPPGRDNEQFF.

This clonotype occurred a few times. This chain connects TRBV20-1 to TRBJ1-3; D is perhaps TRBD1 (6 bases). Per germline, CDR1 DFQATT and CDR2 SNEGSKA (reference sequence). This CDR3 is built from 14 residues. Trimming shortened V by 6 bases and J by 6 bases, and 18 bases separated the two germline ends. The CDR3 DNA follows: TGCAGTGCCCTCACGAGCGGGGGCCTAAACACCATATATTTT. Its protein product is CSALTSGGLNTIYF.

This clonotype was detected many times. The rearrangement uses TRBV5-1 and TRBJ2-3, with a possible D match to TRBD2 (5 bases). The CDR3 extends over 15 amino acids. Germline lookup yields CDR1 SGHRS and CDR2 YFSETQ. V lost 0 bases to trimming and J lost 0 bases, with 8 bases between them. The CDR3: CASSLARTSTDTQYF. In DNA form, the CDR3 reads TGCGCCAGCAGCTTGGCGCGGACTAGCACAGATACGCAGTATTTT.

This clonotype appeared a few times. The V call is TRBV29-1, the J call TRBJ2-3, with 8 bases that match TRBD1. The V and J ends lost 6 bases and 2 bases, in that order; junction bases with no gene match: 4. The CDR3 length is 13 residues. Germline V lookup: CDR1 SQVTM, CDR2 ANQGSEA. For the CDR3, the DNA is TGCAGCGTCGACAGGGGCCCCACAGATACGCAGTATTTT. Protein product: CSVDRGPTDTQYF.

V is TRBV12-3 or TRBV12-4 and J is TRBJ1-6; 9 positions match TRBD1. This CDR3 is built from 14 residues. V dropped 6 bases and J dropped 9; count of bases not matched to a gene: 6. CDR3: CASRKQGAGSPLHF. The DNA of the CDR3 is TGTGCCAGCAGGAAACAGGGGGCCGGTTCACCCCTCCACTTT.

The J gene is TRBJ2-5, the V gene TRBV5-6, with 9 bases that match TRBD1. Germline values: CDR1 SGHDT, CDR2 YYEEEE. After removal of 6 bases from V and 4 bases from J, the junction contained 13 bases not matched to a gene. CDR3 size: 16 residues. In nucleotides, the CDR3 is TGTGCCAGCACCCCTCTAACAGGGGGCAGAGGAGAGACCCAGTACTTC. As protein: CASTPLTGGRGETQYF.

This clonotype was seen many times. J is TRBJ2-3 and V is TRBV12-3 or TRBV12-4; D might be TRBD1 (5 bases). The ends were cut back, 4 bases at V and 6 bases at J, with 8 bases in the middle. CDR3 length: 12 residues. The CDR3 region is CASSWGRDTQYF. The CDR3 DNA sequence: TGTGCCAGCAGTTGGGGCCGGGATACGCAGTATTTT.